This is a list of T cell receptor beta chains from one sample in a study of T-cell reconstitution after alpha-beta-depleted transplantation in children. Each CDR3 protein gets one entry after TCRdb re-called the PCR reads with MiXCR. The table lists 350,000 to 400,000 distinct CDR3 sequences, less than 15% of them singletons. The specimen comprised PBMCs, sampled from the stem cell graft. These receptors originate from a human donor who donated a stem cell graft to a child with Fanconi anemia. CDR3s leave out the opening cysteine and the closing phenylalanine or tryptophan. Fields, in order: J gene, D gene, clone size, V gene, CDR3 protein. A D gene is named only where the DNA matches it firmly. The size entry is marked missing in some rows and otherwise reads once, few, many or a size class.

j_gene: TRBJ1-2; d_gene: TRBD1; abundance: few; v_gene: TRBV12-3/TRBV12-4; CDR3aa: ASSLIDRENYGYT
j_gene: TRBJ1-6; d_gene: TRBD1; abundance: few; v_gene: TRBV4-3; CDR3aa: ASSQESGTAYSPLH
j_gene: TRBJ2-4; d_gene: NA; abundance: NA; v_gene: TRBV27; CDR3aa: ASSLQQGFKNIQY
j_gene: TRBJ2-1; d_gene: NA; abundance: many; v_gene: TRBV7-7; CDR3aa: ASSLAQESNEQF
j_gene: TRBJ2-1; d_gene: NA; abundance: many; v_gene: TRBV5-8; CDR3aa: ASSSDVGGNYNEQF
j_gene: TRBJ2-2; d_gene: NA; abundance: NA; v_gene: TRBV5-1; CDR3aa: ASSGRSDFNRELF
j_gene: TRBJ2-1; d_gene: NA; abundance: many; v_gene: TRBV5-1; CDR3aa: ASTSGAYNEQF
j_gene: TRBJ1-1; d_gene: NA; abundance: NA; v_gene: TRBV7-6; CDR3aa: ASSSPGWGGSTEAF
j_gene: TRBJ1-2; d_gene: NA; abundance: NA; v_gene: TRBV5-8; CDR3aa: ASSKTVLANYGYT
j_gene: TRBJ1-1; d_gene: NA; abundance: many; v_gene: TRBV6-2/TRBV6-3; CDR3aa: ASSSGGGTEAF
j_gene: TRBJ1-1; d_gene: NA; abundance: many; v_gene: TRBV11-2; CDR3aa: ASRGQPNTEAF
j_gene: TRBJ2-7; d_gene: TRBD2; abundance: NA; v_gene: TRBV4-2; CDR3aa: ASSPVGLAGYEQY
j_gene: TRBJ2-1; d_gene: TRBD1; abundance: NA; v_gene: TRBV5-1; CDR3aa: ASSWDSGGGNEQF
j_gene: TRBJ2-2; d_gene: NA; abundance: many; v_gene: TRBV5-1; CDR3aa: ASSASGGNTGELF
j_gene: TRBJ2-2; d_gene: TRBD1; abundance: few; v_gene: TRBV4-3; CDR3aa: ASSQLDRVTGELF
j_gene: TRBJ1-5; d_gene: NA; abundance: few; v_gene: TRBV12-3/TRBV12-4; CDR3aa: ASSLRGGASNQPQH
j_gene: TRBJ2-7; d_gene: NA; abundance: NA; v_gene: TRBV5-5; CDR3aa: ASSLEENGAYEQY
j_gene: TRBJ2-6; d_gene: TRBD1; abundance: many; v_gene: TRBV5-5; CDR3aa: ASSPTGGRANVLT
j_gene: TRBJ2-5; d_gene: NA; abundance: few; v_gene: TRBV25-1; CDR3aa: ASSVNVETQY
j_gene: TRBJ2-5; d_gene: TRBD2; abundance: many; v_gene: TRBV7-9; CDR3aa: ASSWEGRETQY
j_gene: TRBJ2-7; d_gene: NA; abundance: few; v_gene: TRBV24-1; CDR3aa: ATSDFPTWGSSYEQY
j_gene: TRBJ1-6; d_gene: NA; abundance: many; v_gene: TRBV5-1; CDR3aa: ASSRDGGPGSPLH
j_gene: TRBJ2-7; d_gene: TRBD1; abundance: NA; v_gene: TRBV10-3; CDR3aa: AISSGGLSTYEQY
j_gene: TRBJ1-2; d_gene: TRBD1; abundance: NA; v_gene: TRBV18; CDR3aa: ASSPQQGANYGYT
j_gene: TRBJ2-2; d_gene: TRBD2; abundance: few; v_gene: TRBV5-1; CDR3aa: ASSEGLANTGELF
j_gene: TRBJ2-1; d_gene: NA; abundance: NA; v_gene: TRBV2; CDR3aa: ASSAFHGDEQF
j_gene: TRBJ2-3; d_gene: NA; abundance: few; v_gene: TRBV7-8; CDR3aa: ASSLAEWTDTQY
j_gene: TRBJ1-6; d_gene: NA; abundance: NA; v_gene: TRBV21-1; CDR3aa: ASSKGRVGSPLH
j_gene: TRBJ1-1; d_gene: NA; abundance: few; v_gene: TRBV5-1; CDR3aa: ASSFRAGQNTEAF
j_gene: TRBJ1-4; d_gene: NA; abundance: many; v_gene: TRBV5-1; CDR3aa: ASSLDLAGRKLF
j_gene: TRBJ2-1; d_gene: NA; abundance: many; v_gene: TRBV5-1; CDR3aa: ASRLVGSYNEQF
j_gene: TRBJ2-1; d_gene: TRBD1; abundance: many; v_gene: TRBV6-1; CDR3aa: ASSAAGTGEDEQF
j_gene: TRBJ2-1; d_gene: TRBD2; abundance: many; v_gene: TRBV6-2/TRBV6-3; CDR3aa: ASKWVPAGGGEQF
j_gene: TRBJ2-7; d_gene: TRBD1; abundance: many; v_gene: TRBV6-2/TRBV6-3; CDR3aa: ASSSTDRGEYEQY
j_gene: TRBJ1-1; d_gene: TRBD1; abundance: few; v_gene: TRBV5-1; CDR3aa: ASSLVEGATEAF
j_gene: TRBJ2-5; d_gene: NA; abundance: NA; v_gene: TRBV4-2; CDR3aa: ASSSHRSSTETQY
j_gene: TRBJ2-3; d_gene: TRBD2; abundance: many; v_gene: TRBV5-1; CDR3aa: ASSSLTSGRTDTQY
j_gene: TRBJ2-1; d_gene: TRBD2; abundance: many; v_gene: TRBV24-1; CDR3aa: ATSDPGGLNNEQF
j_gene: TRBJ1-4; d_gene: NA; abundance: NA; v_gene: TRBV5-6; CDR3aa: ASSRKVATNEKLF
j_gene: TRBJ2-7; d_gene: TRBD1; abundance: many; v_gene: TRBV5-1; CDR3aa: ASSFRQGVSYEQY
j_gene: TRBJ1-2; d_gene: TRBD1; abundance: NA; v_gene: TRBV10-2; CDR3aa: ASSEVGRGRGGYT
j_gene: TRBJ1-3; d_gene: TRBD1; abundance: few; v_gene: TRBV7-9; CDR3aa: ASSLGQAFSGNTIY
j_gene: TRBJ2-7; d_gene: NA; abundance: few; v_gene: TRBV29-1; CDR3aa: SVVRDRSYEQY
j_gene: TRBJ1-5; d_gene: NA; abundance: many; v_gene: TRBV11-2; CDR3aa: ASSPGMNQPQH
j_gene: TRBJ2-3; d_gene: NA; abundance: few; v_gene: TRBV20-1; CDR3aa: SARMADTQY
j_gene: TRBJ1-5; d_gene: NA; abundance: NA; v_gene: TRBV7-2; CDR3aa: ASNPGLYSNQPQH
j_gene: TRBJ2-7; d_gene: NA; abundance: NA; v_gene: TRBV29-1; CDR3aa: SARTLAGYEQY
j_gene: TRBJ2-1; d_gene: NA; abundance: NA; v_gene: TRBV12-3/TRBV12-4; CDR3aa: ASRRAGRAYNEQF
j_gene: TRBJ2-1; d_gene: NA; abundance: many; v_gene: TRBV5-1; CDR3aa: ASSLALVEDEQF
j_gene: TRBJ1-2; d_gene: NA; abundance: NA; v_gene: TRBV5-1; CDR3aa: ASSLDGGSPSRGYT
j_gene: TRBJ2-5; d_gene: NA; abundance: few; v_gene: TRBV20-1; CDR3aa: SAVGGAETQY